This TCR beta chain was sequenced during a study of blood T cell repertoires in COVID-19. How the authors handled the data: Estimation of nucleated cell counts relied on the amplification of reference gene primers. Some clones are missing from TCRdb's copy, which holds only in-frame ones; the method was immunoSEQ multiplex PCR. V and J calls and clone size are those listed in that table; D and trimming were worked out from the DNA. Here the sample spans some 290,000 clones, 75% to 90% being singletons. Trimming took 4 bases from V and 0 from J; bases not matched to a gene: 5. This CDR3 is built from 16 residues. From germline, CDR1 is LGHDT and CDR2 YNNKEL (reference sequence).

This sequence joins TRBV3-1 (or the pseudogene TRBV3-2) and TRBJ1-3; 8 nucleotides match TRBD1. Sequenced material: peripheral blood. The source of this sequence is a man aged 55 to 69 who had recovered from COVID-19. The CDR3 spells CASSRDRKDSGNTIYF. DNA for the CDR3: TGTGCCAGCAGCCGGGACAGGAAAGACTCTGGAAACACCATATATTTT.